These T cell receptor beta chains were read from a single sample in a study of T cell responses to AZD1222 COVID-19 vaccine. Measured with immunoSEQ multiplex PCR; TCRdb has only the in-frame clones, and not every one. The sample has under 200,000 clones, around 90% seen once. The sample in question was peripheral blood, obtained on day 0 of AZD1222 vaccination. The receptors originated from an adult in good health. Both conserved end residues are part of each CDR3. Each record gives: V gene, D gene, J gene, clone size, CDR3 DNA, CDR3 protein. The D gene is left open where the match is weak. Clone size is stated in some rows and not others, as once, few, many or a class when expanded.

V: TRBV7-2
D: NA
J: TRBJ1-2
size: NA
DNA: TGTGCCAGCAGCTTTGGGGTGAACTATGGCTACACCTTC
CDR3: CASSFGVNYGYTF

V: TRBV24-1
D: NA
J: TRBJ2-1
size: NA
DNA: TGTGCCACCAGTGGATCAAAGAGCTCCTACAATGAGCAGTTCTTC
CDR3: CATSGSKSSYNEQFF

V: TRBV6-1
D: NA
J: TRBJ2-5
size: NA
DNA: TGTGCCAGCAGTGATTATACTCGGGACGTCCGAGAGACCCAGTACTTC
CDR3: CASSDYTRDVRETQYF

V: TRBV5-1
D: NA
J: TRBJ1-3
size: NA
DNA: TGCGCCAGCAGCTTAGGGGACTCTGGAAACACCATATATTTT
CDR3: CASSLGDSGNTIYF

V: TRBV28
D: NA
J: TRBJ2-1
size: NA
DNA: TGTGCCAGCAGTTTAAGGGAGCAGTTCTTC
CDR3: CASSLREQFF

V: TRBV6-5
D: NA
J: TRBJ2-3
size: NA
DNA: TGTGCCAGCCAACAGTCCACAGATACGCAGTATTTT
CDR3: CASQQSTDTQYF

V: TRBV10-1
D: NA
J: TRBJ1-1
size: NA
DNA: TGCGCCAGCAGTCACAGGGAGGACACTGAAGCTTTCTTT
CDR3: CASSHREDTEAFF

V: TRBV5-1
D: NA
J: TRBJ2-3
size: NA
DNA: TGCGCCAGCAGCTTGATCCCCCCTCAAAGCACAGATACGCAGTATTTT
CDR3: CASSLIPPQSTDTQYF

V: TRBV6-5
D: TRBD1
J: TRBJ1-2
size: NA
DNA: TGTGCCAGCAGAATACAGGGGGCGGACTATGGCTACACCTTC
CDR3: CASRIQGADYGYTF

V: TRBV5-1
D: NA
J: TRBJ1-1
size: few
DNA: TGCGCCAGCAGCCTTGCAGACCCATCGGGGGCCAGCGGGGCTTTCTTT
CDR3: CASSLADPSGASGAFF

V: TRBV6-5
D: NA
J: TRBJ1-1
size: NA
DNA: TGTGCCAGCAGTCGACCGCGACAGACTGAAGCTTTCTTT
CDR3: CASSRPRQTEAFF

V: TRBV25-1
D: NA
J: TRBJ2-6
size: NA
DNA: TGTGCCAGCAGTGACAGGAAGGGCTCTGGGGCCAACGTCCTGACTTTC
CDR3: CASSDRKGSGANVLTF

V: TRBV10-1
D: TRBD2
J: TRBJ2-2
size: NA
DNA: TGCGCCAGCAGTGATCACCCGGGACTAGTAAACACCGGGGAGCTGTTTTTT
CDR3: CASSDHPGLVNTGELFF

V: TRBV7-9
D: NA
J: TRBJ1-1
size: NA
DNA: TGTGCCAGCAGCCTCCGGGACAACACTGAAGCTTTCTTT
CDR3: CASSLRDNTEAFF

V: TRBV5-8
D: NA
J: TRBJ1-3
size: NA
DNA: TGTGCCAGCAGCTTTAGACGTTACTCTGGAAACACCATATATTTT
CDR3: CASSFRRYSGNTIYF

V: TRBV9
D: TRBD1
J: TRBJ1-1
size: NA
DNA: TGTGCCAGCAGCGTAGAACAGGGGACCGCTGAAGCTTTCTTT
CDR3: CASSVEQGTAEAFF

V: TRBV19
D: NA
J: TRBJ1-6
size: NA
DNA: TGTGCCAGTAGTATCGGGATGCGGGGGGCTATGTCACCCCTCCACTTT
CDR3: CASSIGMRGAMSPLHF

V: TRBV19
D: NA
J: TRBJ2-2
size: NA
DNA: TGTGCCAGTAGTATCTCGGCGGGATCGCACGGGGAGCTGTTTTTT
CDR3: CASSISAGSHGELFF

V: TRBV5-1
D: NA
J: TRBJ1-2
size: NA
DNA: TGCGCCAGCAGCTTGAACGCCGTCTGGGGCTACACCTTC
CDR3: CASSLNAVWGYTF

V: TRBV6-8
D: NA
J: TRBJ2-5
size: NA
DNA: TGTGCCAGCAAGGCGGGAATAGGGGAGACCCAGTACTTC
CDR3: CASKAGIGETQYF

V: TRBV15
D: NA
J: TRBJ1-6
size: NA
DNA: TGTGCCACCAGCAGAGATCGACGGGGTTCACCCCTCCACTTT
CDR3: CATSRDRRGSPLHF

V: TRBV27
D: NA
J: TRBJ2-1
size: once
DNA: TGTGCCAGCAGGCCCACGGACAGATTAGGCAATGAGCAGTTCTTC
CDR3: CASRPTDRLGNEQFF

V: TRBV5-1
D: NA
J: TRBJ2-2
size: NA
DNA: TGCGCCAGCAGCTTGGTGGTTAACACCGGGGAGCTGTTTTTT
CDR3: CASSLVVNTGELFF

V: TRBV6-2/TRBV6-3
D: NA
J: TRBJ1-5
size: NA
DNA: TGTGCCAGCAGTTACCTCTCCGTGGATCAGCCCCAGCATTTT
CDR3: CASSYLSVDQPQHF

V: TRBV10-2
D: TRBD1
J: TRBJ1-1
size: NA
DNA: TGCGCCAGCAGTTCCGGACAGGGGCAAGCTTTCTTT
CDR3: CASSSGQGQAFF